The 6 T cell receptor beta chains below all came from one sample that was sequenced in a study of T cell repertoires in cytomegalovirus infection. Each CDR3 protein is one row after TCRdb ran MiXCR on the reads. The sample comprises some 180,000 distinct CDR3 sequences, approximately 17% of which are singletons, and about 25% rests with the top ten. Sequenced material: CD8+ T cells from PBMCs. These TCRs come from a human donor in good health (CMV status not recorded). Some clones in this sample may be carry-over from other donors' samples.

The chain carries TRBV6-2 or TRBV6-3 and TRBJ2-5, with 9 bases fitting TRBD1. The CDR3 is 16 residues long. The V gene end was trimmed by 6 bases and the J gene end by 4 bases; junction bases not matched to a gene: 12. The V gene's germline CDR1 is MNHEY and CDR2 SVGEGT. The CDR3 DNA follows: TGTGCCAGCAGCCCTACAGGGGGCATAACCATAGAGACCCAGTACTTC. Its protein product is CASSPTGGITIETQYF.

This chain connects TRBV14 to TRBJ2-1; D might be TRBD2 (6 bases). Germline CDR1 SGHDN, CDR2 FVKESK. V was cut by 4 bases and J by 3 bases, with 13 bases left in between. The CDR3 runs to 15 residues. CDR3 DNA sequence: TGTGCCAGCAGCCCGGCCGGGACTTACTACAATGAGCAGTTCTTC. It translates to CASSPAGTYYNEQFF.

V is TRBV7-2 and J is TRBJ1-4, with 7 nucleotides matching TRBD1. This CDR3 is 15 amino acids long. CDR1 and CDR2 from the germline V gene are SGHTA and FQGNSA. Unmatched junction bases numbered 7, after V lost 2 bases and J lost 7 bases. CDR3 amino acids: CASSLSGGGGEKLFF. The CDR3 DNA is TGTGCCAGCAGCTTATCAGGAGGGGGCGGTGAAAAACTGTTTTTT.

A few counts support this clonotype. The J gene is TRBJ2-7, the V gene TRBV12-3 or TRBV12-4, with D possibly TRBD1 on 6 matching bases. Deletions cut 4 bases from V and 2 bases from J, with 15 bases between. This CDR3 region has 15 residues. CDR3 sequence: CASSSEWTATYEQYF. CDR3 nucleotides: TGTGCCAGCAGTTCCGAGTGGACAGCGACCTACGAGCAGTACTTC.

The genes are TRBV6-8 and TRBJ1-1; D uncertain. Germline V gives CDR1 MNHGY, CDR2 SAAAGT. This CDR3 region has 12 residues. The germline V and J ends were trimmed by 4 bases and 11 bases, with 14 bases remaining between them. The CDR3 reads CASSSAPPLAFF. As DNA, the CDR3 is TGTGCCAGCAGTTCGGCCCCGCCCCTCGCTTTCTTT.

Only a few counts were recorded for this clonotype. This sequence joins TRBV7-2 and TRBJ1-2; 10 nucleotides align to TRBD1. This CDR3 has 15 residues. V lost 0 bases, J lost 4 bases, and 2 bases stayed unmatched. Germline CDR1 and CDR2: SGHTA and FQGNSA. CDR3 in amino acids: CASSLATGGGYGYTF. CDR3 coding DNA: TGTGCCAGCAGCTTAGCGACAGGGGGCGGCTATGGCTACACCTTC.